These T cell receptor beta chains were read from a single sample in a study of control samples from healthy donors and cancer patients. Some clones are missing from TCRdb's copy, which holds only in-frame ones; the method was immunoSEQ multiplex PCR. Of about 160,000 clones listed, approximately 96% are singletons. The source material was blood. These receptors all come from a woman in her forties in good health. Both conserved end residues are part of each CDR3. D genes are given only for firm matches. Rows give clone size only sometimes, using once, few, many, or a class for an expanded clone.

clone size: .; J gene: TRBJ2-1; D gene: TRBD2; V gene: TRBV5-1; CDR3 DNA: TGCGCCAGCAGCTTTAGCGGGGACTCCTACAATGAGCAGTTCTTC; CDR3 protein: CASSFSGDSYNEQFF
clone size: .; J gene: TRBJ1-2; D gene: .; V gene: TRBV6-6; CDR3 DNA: TGTGCCAGCAGTTATTCATTTAACTATGGCTACACCTTC; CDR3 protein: CASSYSFNYGYTF
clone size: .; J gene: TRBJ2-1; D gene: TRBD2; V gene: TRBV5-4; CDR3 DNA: TGTGCCAGCAGCACGGGACTAGCTGGCAATGAGCAGTTCTTC; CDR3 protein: CASSTGLAGNEQFF
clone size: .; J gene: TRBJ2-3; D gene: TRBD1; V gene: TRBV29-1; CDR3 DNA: TGCAGCGTTGAAGTAAGGAAAGTACGGGACAGGGGTAGCACAGATACGCAGTATTTT; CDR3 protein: CSVEVRKVRDRGSTDTQYF
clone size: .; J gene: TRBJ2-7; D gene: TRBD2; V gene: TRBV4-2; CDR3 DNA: TGTGCCAGCAGCCACCTACAGGCCCGGGACTACGTCTACGAGCAGTACTTC; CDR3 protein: CASSHLQARDYVYEQYF
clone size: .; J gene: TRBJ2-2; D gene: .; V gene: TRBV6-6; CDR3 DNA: TGTGCCAGCAGTTACTTAGACGAGGAGGAGCTGTTTTTT; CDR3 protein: CASSYLDEEELFF
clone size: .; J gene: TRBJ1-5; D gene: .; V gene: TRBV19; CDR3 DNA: TGTGCCAGTAGTATTGGGAGGAAGAATCAGCCCCAGCATTTT; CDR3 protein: CASSIGRKNQPQHF
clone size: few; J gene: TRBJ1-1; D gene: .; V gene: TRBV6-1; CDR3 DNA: TGTGCCAGCAGTGAAGGGTTCGACACTGAAGCTTTCTTT; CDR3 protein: CASSEGFDTEAFF
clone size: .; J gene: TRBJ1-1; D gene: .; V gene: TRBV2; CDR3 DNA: TGTGCCAGCTCCCTTGAGGGGAGAATGAACACTGAAGCTTTCTTT; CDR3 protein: CASSLEGRMNTEAFF
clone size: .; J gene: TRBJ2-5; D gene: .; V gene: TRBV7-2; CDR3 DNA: TGTGCCAGCACCGGAAACCGGGAGACCCAGTACTTC; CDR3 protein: CASTGNRETQYF
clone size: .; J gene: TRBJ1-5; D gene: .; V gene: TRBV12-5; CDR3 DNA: TGTGCTAGTGGTGGAGGACAGAACAATCAGCCCCAGCATTTT; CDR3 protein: CASGGGQNNQPQHF
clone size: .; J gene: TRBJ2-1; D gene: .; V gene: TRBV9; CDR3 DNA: TGTGCCAGCAGCGTAGCTACAAGCGCGAGCTCCTACAATGAGCAGTTCTTC; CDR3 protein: CASSVATSASSYNEQFF
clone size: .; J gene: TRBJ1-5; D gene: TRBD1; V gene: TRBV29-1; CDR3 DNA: TGCAGCGTTGGGGACAGGACCAATCAGCCCCAGCATTTT; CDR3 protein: CSVGDRTNQPQHF
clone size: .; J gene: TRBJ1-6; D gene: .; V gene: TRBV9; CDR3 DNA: TGTGCCAGCAGCGTAGACCCGGATTCACCCCTCCACTTT; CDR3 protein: CASSVDPDSPLHF
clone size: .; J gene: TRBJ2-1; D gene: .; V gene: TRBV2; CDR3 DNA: TGTGCCAGCAGTGAATCGGCGTCGTGGTACGGCAGCTCCTACAATGAGCAGTTCTTC; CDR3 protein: CASSESASWYGSSYNEQFF
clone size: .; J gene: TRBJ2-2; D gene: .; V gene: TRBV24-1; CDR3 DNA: TGTGCCACCAGTGGAACAGGGAAGGGCCCGAACACCGGGGAGCTGTTTTTT; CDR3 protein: CATSGTGKGPNTGELFF
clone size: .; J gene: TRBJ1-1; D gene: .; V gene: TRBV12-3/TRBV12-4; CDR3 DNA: TGTGCCAGCACCACGGCCCGGTTCGCTGAAGCTTTCTTT; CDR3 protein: CASTTARFAEAFF
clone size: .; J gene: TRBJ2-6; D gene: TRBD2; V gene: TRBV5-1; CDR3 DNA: TGCGCCAGCAGCTCTAGAACTCTGGGACTAGCGGGGGGTTCTGGGGCCAACGTCCTGACTTTC; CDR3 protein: CASSSRTLGLAGGSGANVLTF
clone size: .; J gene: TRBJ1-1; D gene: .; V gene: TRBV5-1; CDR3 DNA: TGCGCCAGCAGCTTGACAGGCCCGAACACTGAAGCTTTCTTT; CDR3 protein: CASSLTGPNTEAFF
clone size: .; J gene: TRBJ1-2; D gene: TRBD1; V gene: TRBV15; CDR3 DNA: TGTGCCACCAGCAGAGAACAGGGGGCCTATGGCTACACCTTC; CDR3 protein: CATSREQGAYGYTF
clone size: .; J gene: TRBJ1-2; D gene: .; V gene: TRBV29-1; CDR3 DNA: TGCAGCGTTGAAGAAGGAGCCGGCTACACCTTC; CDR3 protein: CSVEEGAGYTF
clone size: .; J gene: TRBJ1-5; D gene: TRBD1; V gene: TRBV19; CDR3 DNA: TGTGCCAGTAGTATAGATCTATCCCAGGGGGCACGACTAGGACAGCCCCAGCATTTT; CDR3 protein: CASSIDLSQGARLGQPQHF
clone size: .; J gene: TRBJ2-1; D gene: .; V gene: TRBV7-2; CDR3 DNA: TGTGCCAGCAGCTTATGGGCAGGGGACAATGAGCAGTTCTTC; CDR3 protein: CASSLWAGDNEQFF
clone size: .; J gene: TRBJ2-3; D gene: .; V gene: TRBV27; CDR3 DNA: TGTGCCAGCAGAGATGAGAGCACAGATACGCAGTATTTT; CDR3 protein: CASRDESTDTQYF
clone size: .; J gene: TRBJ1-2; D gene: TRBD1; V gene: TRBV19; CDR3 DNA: TGTGCCAGTACCACAACTCAGAGGGGGCCCTTCTATGGCTACACCTTC; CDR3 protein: CASTTTQRGPFYGYTF
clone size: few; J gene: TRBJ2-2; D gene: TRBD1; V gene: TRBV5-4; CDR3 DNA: TGTGCCAGCAGCTTGGAACAGGGGGTACCCGGGGAGCTGTTTTTT; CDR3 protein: CASSLEQGVPGELFF
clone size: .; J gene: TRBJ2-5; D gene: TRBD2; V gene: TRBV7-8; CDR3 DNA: TGTGCCAGCAGCCGACGGACTAGCCCACAAGAGACCCAGTACTTC; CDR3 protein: CASSRRTSPQETQYF
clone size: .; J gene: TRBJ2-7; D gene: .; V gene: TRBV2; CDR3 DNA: TGTGCCAGCAGTTCCCAGGTGAGAACCTACGAGCAGTACTTC; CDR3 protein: CASSSQVRTYEQYF
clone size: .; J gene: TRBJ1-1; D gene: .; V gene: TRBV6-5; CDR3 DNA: TGTGCCAGCAGGACGACAGGTTACACTGAAGCTTTCTTT; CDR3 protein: CASRTTGYTEAFF
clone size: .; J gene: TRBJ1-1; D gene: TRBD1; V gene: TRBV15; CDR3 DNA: TGTGCCACCAGCAGGGGGGGACAGGGTAACACTGAAGCTTTCTTT; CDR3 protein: CATSRGGQGNTEAFF
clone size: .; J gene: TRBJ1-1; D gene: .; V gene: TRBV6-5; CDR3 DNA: TGTGCCAGCAGTCAGGGGCCGGGGGTCCGGACTGAAGCTTTCTTT; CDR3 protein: CASSQGPGVRTEAFF
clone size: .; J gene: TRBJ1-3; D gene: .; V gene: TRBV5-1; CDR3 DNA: TGCGCCAGCAGCCACAGGGAATCTGGAAACACCATATATTTT; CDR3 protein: CASSHRESGNTIYF
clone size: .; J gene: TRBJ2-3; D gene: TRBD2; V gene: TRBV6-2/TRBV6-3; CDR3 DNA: TGTGCCAGCAGTCGCCTCGTGGTAGCGGGAGTAGATACGCAGTATTTT; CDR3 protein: CASSRLVVAGVDTQYF
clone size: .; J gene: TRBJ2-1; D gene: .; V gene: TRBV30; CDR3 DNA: TGTGCCTGGAGGCGCCCGGGCACCTACAATGAGCAGTTCTTC; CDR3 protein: CAWRRPGTYNEQFF
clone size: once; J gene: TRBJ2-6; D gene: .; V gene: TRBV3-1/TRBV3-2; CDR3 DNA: TGTGCCAGCAGCCAAGGACCGGGGCCTGGGGCCAACGTCCTGACTTTC; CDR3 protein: CASSQGPGPGANVLTF
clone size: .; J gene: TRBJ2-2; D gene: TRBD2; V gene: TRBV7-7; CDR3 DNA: TGTGCTAGCAGCTTAATGACTAGCGGGAAACCCGGGGAGCTGTTTTTT; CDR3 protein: CASSLMTSGKPGELFF
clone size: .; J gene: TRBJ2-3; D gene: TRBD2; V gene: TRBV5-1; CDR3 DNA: TGCGCCAGCACCCCTCTAGCGGGGAGCACAGATACGCAGTATTTT; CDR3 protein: CASTPLAGSTDTQYF
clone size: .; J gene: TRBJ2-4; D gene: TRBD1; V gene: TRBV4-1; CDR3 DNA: TGCGCCAGCAGCCCCGTACTCGGTCAGGGGGAAAACATTCAGTACTTC; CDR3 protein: CASSPVLGQGENIQYF
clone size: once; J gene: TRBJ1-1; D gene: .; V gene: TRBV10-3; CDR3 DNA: TGTGCCATTAGACTCGCCATGGGGGACACTGAAGCTTTCTTT; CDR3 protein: CAIRLAMGDTEAFF
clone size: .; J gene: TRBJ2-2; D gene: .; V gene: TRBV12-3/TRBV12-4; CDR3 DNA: TGTGCCAGCAGTTCATTACTTGGCTGGGAGCTGTTTTTT; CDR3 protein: CASSSLLGWELFF
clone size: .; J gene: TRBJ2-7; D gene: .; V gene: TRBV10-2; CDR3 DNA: TGCGCCAGCAGTGAGTCCTTAGGTGGCGCCAGCTACGAGCAGTACTTC; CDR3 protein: CASSESLGGASYEQYF
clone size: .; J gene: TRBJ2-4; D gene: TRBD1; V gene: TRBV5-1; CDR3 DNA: TGCGCCAGCAGCTACGCGTCGACAGGGAGAGCCAAAAACATTCAGTACTTC; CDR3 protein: CASSYASTGRAKNIQYF
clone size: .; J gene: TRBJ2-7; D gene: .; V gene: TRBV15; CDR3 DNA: TGTGCCACCAGCAGAGATAACGGGCCGTACGAGCAGTACTTC; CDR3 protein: CATSRDNGPYEQYF
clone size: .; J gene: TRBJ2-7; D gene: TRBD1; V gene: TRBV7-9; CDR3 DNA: TGTGCCAGCTCGCCCGGGACAGGGGTGCGCGAGCAGTACTTC; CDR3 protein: CASSPGTGVREQYF
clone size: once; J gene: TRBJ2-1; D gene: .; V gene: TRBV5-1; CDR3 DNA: TGCGCCAGCAGCTTGTATGGAGGGTCCTCCTACAATGAGCAGTTCTTC; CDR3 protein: CASSLYGGSSYNEQFF